This T cell receptor (beta chain) emerged from a study of T cells in Graves' hyperthyroidism and ophthalmopathy. Germline assignment: CDR1 WNHNN and CDR2 SYGVQD (reference sequence). Trimming shortened V by 5 bases and J by 7 bases, and 14 bases separated the two germline ends. This CDR3 is built from 13 residues. Patients having uncontrolled infection, another autoimmune disease, pregnancy or lactation were not included. The table lists this clonotype with a few counts. The source material, RNA transcripts, was used to amplify TCR beta CDR3 regions. When the TCR CDR3 underwent first-round RT-PCR, the HTBI primer set was used. TCRdb re-derived calls from the multiplex PCR reads in MiXCR, one entry per CDR3 protein. The data hold around 500,000 distinct CDR3 sequences, with 20% to 25% observed a single time.

This receptor was identified in a woman in her 70s with Graves' ophthalmopathy. Material: blood. The rearrangement uses TRBV10-1 and TRBJ1-2; D uncertain. CDR3 sequence (DNA): TGCGCCAGCAGTTGGGGTAGGGCCGGTGGCTACACCTTC. Protein sequence: CASSWGRAGGYTF.